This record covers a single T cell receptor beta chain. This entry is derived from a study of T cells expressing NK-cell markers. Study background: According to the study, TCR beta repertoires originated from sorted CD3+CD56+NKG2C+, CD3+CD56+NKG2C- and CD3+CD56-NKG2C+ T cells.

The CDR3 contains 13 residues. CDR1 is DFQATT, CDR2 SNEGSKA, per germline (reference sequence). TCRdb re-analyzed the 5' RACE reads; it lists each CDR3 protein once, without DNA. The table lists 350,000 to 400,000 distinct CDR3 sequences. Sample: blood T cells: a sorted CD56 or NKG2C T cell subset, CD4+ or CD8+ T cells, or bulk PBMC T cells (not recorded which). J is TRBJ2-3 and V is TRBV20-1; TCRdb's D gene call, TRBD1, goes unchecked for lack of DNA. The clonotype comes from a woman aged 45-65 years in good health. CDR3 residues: CSVGGKYTDTQYF.